This TCR beta chain was captured by sequencing in a study of CD8 T cells in Susac syndrome. An input of roughly 0.45 to 1 ug of RNA was subjected to reverse transcription using random hexamers. Each CDR3 protein is one row after TCRdb ran MiXCR on the immunoSEQ multiplex PCR reads. The sample shows about 76,000 distinct CDR3 sequences, 75% to 95% of them seen only once. Sequencing targeted TCR beta in blood CD8+ and CD4+ T cells. Negative isolation was used for CD8+ and CD4+ T cells and FACS enrichment for TEMRA cells. V lost 9 bases and J lost 6; bases outside the gene matches: 19. Germline values: CDR1 KGHDR, CDR2 SFDVKD. There are 17 residues in the CDR3.

The V and J genes are TRBV24-1 and TRBJ1-5; 7 bases map to TRBD1. The receptor's source is a human donor with multiple sclerosis. The sample consisted of CD8+ T cells from PBMCs. The CDR3 loop reads CATAIRGAPGGGQPQHF. CDR3 in DNA: TGTGCCACCGCCATCCGGGGAGCGCCAGGGGGGGGTCAGCCCCAGCATTTT.